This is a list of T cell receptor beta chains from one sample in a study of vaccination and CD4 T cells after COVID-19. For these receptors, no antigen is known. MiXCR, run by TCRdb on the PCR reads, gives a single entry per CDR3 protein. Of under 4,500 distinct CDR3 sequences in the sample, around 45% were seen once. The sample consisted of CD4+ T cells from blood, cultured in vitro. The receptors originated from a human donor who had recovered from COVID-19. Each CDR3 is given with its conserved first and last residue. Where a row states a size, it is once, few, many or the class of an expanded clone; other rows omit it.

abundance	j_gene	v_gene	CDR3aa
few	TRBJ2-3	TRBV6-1	CASSGTSEGDTQYF
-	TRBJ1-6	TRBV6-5	CASSYRGSPLHF
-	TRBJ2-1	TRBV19	CASSLWTGSNEQFF
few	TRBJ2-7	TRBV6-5	CASSYAGSYEQYF
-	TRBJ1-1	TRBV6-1	CASSSTGLNTEAFF
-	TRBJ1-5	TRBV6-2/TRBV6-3	CASSYVTGGDQPQHF
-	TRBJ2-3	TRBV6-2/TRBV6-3	CASSYDSTDTQYF
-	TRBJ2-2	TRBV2	CASSLDFPGTGELFF
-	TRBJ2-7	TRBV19	CASSMAGREYEQYF
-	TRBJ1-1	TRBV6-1	CASTGDSTEAFF
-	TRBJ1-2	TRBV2	CASTGDRGLYGYTF
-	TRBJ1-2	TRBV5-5	CASSFRQGRENGYTF
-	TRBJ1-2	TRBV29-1	CSVVLSSAGGYTF
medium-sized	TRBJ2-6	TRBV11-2	CASSRTASGANVLTF
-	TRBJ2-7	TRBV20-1	CSARDRRSYEQYF
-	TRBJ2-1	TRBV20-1	CSARSNEASGTAYNEQFF